This TCR beta chain was recorded in a study of blood T cell repertoires in COVID-19 (dated by TCRdb to 2018 to 2020). Background on the whole study: Collaborator samples came from the United States, Italy and Spain and covered acute and convalescent phases of COVID-19. The material from the prospective study consisted of cDNA or gDNA derived from T cells, B-cell-depleted T cells, or PBMCs. Deeply sampled blood TCRbeta repertoires from subjects exposed to, actively infected with, or recovered from COVID-19 were included in the dataset. The repertoires were released in a freely available public database meant as a resource for research on the immune response to SARS-CoV-2. Samples came from the ongoing ImmuneRACE study (first 160 participants) plus 1,254 subjects from 6 global collaborators. Nearly every sample came with metadata listing a de-identified subject ID, COVID-19 status, age in years and sex. Where HLA class I and class II types were available, the types were taken from metadata supplied by the sample provider, not from assay-based typing. Here is what the overall study found, with its caveats: How much clinical and demographic metadata was included differed by source and by participant, and the metadata was provided uncurated.

The CDR3, from cysteine to phenylalanine, totals 12 residues. The sequence is cut down to CDR3 DNA, 36 bases in frame from base 1. V is clipped by 7 bases and J by 1 base, and the sequence between their germline boundaries is 8 bases long. Via the germline V gene, CDR1 is SGHRS and CDR2 YFSETQ. Enrolling through a virtual design, the prospective study's participants ranged in age from roughly 18 to 89 years and lived across more than 20 United States geographic areas. In the prospective study, participants were assigned to cohorts based on the clinical history participants reported in a screening survey and a study questionnaire. ImmuneRACE Cohort 3 recovered participants were defined by two consecutive negative NP/OP PCR tests, healthcare professional clearance, or symptom resolution. In the prospective study, mobile phlebotomists collected whole blood, serum and a nasopharyngeal or oropharyngeal swab from each participant. Over a roughly two-month period, participants in the prospective study had the option of providing additional blood draws and questionnaires. Prospective study blood samples were shipped either frozen or at room temperature before DNA extraction.

TCRbeta CDR3 regions were amplified from genomic DNA using the immunoSEQ Assay, a bias-controlled multiplex PCR. As for how the authors treated the data: The number of nucleated cells in each sample was estimated from the amplification of reference gene primers within the assay. Sequence reads were collapsed and filtered to measure the absolute abundance of every unique TCRbeta CDR3 rearrangement. For each sample, productive Simpson clonality was calculated as the square root of Simpson's diversity index across productive rearrangements. TCRdb took this table from immuneACCESS and kept in-frame rearrangements with V and J called. Such tables lack part of the clones; where checked against another copy, unresolved V genes explain under half of the gap, and the rest is unexplained. V and J calls and clone size follow that table, whereas D and trimming were derived from the DNA. The sample table shows 200,000 to 250,000 clones, and around nine tenths are seen once. The ten biggest clones cover roughly 1.7% of the sample.

Notes on this clone: The antigen this receptor binds is unknown. No much larger clone is present one base from it, and per-base qualities are unavailable. Other DNA sequences in this sample translate to the same CDR3.

Recombination linked TRBV5-1 to TRBJ1-1; no D gene can be assigned with confidence. The sample consisted of PBMCs or T cells enriched from blood (not recorded which). This clonotype was obtained from a woman aged 45-59 years who had recovered from COVID-19. The CDR3 in this case is CASSSGNTEAFF. The base sequence is TGCGCCAGCTCCTCCGGGAACACTGAAGCTTTCTTT.